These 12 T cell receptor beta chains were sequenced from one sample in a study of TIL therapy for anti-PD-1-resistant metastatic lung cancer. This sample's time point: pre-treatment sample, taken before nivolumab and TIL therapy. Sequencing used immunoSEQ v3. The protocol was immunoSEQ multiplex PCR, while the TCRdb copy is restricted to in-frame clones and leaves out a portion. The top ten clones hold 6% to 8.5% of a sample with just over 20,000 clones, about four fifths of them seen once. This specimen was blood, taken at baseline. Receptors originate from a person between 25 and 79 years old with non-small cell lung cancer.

CDR3 bases: TGCGCCAGCAGCCCACGGGAGAACACTGAAGCTTTCTTT. Residues: CASSPRENTEAFF. V usage is TRBV5-1 and J usage is TRBJ1-1, with D unclear. CDR3 length equals 13 residues. From germline, CDR1 is SGHRS and CDR2 YFSETQ. Trimming pared 4 bases from V and 1 base from J, leaving 8 bases between.

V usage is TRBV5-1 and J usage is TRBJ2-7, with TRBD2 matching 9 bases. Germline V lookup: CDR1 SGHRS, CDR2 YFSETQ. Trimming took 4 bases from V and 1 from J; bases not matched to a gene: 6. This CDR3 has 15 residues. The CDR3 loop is CASSATSGHSYEQYF. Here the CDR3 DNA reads TGCGCCAGCAGCGCCACTAGCGGGCATTCCTACGAGCAGTACTTC.

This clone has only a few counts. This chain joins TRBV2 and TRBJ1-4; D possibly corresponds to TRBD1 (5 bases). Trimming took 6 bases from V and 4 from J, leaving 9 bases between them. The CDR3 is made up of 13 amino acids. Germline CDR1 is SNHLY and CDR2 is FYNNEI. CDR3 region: CASRQDVNEKLFF. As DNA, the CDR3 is TGTGCCAGCAGACAGGATGTTAATGAAAAACTGTTTTTT.

DNA for the CDR3: TGCGCCAGCAGCCAGGTCTTCGTCGCGGGTGTCACAGATACGCAGTATTTT. Translation gives CASSQVFVAGVTDTQYF. J is TRBJ2-3 and V is TRBV4-1; a weak D match, TRBD2 (5 bases). This CDR3 is 17 amino acids long. V was trimmed by 3 bases and J by 2 bases, leaving 18 bases between them. The germline gives CDR1 MGHRA, CDR2 YSYEKL.

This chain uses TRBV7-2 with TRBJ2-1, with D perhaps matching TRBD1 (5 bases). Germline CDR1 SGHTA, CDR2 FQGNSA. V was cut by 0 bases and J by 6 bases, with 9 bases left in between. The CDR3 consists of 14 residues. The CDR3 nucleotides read TGTGCCAGCAGCTTAGCAGGGGCCCGCAATGAGCAGTTCTTC. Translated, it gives CASSLAGARNEQFF.

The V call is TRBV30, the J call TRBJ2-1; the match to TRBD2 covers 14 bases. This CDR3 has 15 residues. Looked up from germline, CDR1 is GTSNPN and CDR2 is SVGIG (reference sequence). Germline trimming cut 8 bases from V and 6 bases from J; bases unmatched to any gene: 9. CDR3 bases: TGTGCCAGAGAGGGACTAGCGGGAGTTAGCAATGAGCAGTTCTTC. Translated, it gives CAREGLAGVSNEQFF.

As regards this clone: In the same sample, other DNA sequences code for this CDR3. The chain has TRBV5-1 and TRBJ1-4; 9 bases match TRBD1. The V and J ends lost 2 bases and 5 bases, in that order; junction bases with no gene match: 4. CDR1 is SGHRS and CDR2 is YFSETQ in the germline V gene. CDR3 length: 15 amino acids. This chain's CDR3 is CASSFRGTGNEKLFF. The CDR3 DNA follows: TGCGCCAGCAGCTTTAGAGGGACAGGGAATGAAAAACTGTTTTTT.

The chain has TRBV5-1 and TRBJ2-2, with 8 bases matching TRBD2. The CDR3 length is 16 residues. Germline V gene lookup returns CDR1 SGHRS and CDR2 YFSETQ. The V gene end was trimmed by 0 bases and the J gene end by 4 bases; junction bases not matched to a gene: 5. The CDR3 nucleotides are TGCGCCAGCAGCTTGGACGGGGGGGCTAGCACCGGGGAGCTGTTTTTT. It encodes CASSLDGGASTGELFF.

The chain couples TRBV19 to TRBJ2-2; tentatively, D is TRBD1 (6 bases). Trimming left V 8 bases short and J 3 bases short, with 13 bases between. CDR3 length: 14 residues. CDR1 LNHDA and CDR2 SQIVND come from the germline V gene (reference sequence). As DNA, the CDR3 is TGTGCCAGTGATACAGGGTACGACACCGGGGAGCTGTTTTTT. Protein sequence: CASDTGYDTGELFF.

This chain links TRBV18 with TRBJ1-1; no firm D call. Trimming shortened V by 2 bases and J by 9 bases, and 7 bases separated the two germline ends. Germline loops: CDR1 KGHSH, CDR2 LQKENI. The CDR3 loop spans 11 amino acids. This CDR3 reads CASSPSVKAFF. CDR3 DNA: TGTGCCAGCTCACCATCAGTGAAAGCTTTCTTT.

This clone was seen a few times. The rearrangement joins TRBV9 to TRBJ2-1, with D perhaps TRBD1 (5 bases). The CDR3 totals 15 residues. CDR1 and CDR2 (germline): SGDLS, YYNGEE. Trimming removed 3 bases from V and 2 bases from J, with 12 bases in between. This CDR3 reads CASSEGSRAYNEQFF. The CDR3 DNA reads TGTGCCAGCAGCGAGGGGTCCAGGGCCTACAATGAGCAGTTCTTC.

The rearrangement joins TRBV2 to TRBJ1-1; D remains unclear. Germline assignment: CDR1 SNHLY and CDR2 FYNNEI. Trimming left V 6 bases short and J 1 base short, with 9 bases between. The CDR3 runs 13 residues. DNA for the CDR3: TGTGCCAGCAGCATTAGACAGAACACTGAAGCTTTCTTT. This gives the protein CASSIRQNTEAFF.